The 24 T cell receptor beta chains reported below all come from one sample, sequenced in a study of vaccination effects on CD4 cells after COVID-19. Antigen-specific CD4+ T cells were first expanded with viral peptide pools by the ViraFEST assay and only then sequenced. The culture ran for 10 days before CD4+ T cells were isolated. Their specific antigens are unknown. Assay used: immunoSEQ multiplex PCR; TCRdb lists only in-frame clones, some missing. This repertoire shows tens of thousands of clones, roughly 79% found once; its top ten account for roughly 2.7%. The material sequenced was CD4+ T cells from PBMCs cultured with HCoV-229E spike peptides, taken before COVID-19 vaccination. The receptor set was obtained from a human donor who received a COVID-19 vaccine.

The V gene is TRBV7-9, the J gene TRBJ1-1; D unresolved. The V gene lost 2 bases and the J gene lost 3 bases, with 10 bases spanning the gap. The CDR3 runs 14 residues. Germline CDR1 is SEHNR and CDR2 is FQNEAQ (reference sequence). CDR3: CASSLIRPDTEAFF. CDR3 nucleotides: TGTGCCAGCAGCTTAATTAGGCCTGACACTGAAGCTTTCTTT.

V and J are TRBV6-4 and TRBJ2-3; D call uncertain. V lost 4 bases, J lost 4 bases, and 15 bases lay in between. The CDR3 spans 15 residues. The germline V gene encodes CDR1 MRHNA and CDR2 SNTAGT. The DNA for the CDR3 is TGTGCCAGCAGTGTTGAACATGGTGGCTCAGATACGCAGTATTTT. This gives the protein CASSVEHGGSDTQYF.

The J gene is TRBJ1-4, the V gene TRBV28; 7 nucleotides agree with TRBD1. Trimming removed 4 bases from V and 8 bases from J; junction bases left unmatched: 7. The CDR3 spans 14 residues. Germline V gene sequence: CDR1 MDHEN, CDR2 SYDVKM. CDR3 DNA: TGTGCCAGCAGTTCGACAGGGAACGGGGAAAAACTGTTTTTT. Residues: CASSSTGNGEKLFF.

CDR3 sequence: CASSDRTGNYGYTF. The CDR3 coding sequence is TGTGCCAGCAGTGACCGGACAGGGAACTATGGCTACACCTTC. This chain joins TRBV25-1 and TRBJ1-2, with TRBD1 identical over 8 bases. The V and J ends lost 3 bases and 2 bases, in that order; junction bases with no gene match: 2. Germline loops: CDR1 MGHDK, CDR2 SYGVNS. The length of the CDR3 is 14 residues.

This chain uses TRBV3-1 (or the pseudogene TRBV3-2) with TRBJ2-3, with 7 bases matching TRBD1. V was pared by 4 bases and J by 4 bases, with 11 bases of the junction left unmatched. This CDR3 spans 16 amino acids. CDR1 and CDR2 from the germline V gene are LGHDT and YNNKEL (reference sequence). The CDR3 region is CASSPPGTVFPDTQYF. The DNA for the CDR3 is TGTGCCAGCAGCCCTCCCGGGACAGTTTTCCCAGATACGCAGTATTTT.

This clone was seen only once. The chain links TRBV5-1 to TRBJ2-1; D is undetermined. V shed 4 bases and J shed 0 bases, with 11 bases lying between them. Germline assignment: CDR1 SGHRS and CDR2 YFSETQ. The CDR3 length is 15 residues. For the CDR3, the DNA is TGCGCCAGCAGCAGCGCCGGTGTCTCCTACAATGAGCAGTTCTTC. Translation: CASSSAGVSYNEQFF.

A few counts support this clone. This sequence joins TRBV4-1 and TRBJ2-7; D is unresolved. CDR3 size: 16 residues. Germline CDR1 and CDR2: MGHRA and YSYEKL. Trimming shortened V by 4 bases and J by 4 bases, and 20 bases separated the two germline ends. For the CDR3, the DNA is TGCGCCAGCAGCCGGCCTCATATTCGGTGTGGGTACGAGCAGTACGTC. This translates into CASSRPHIRCGYEQYV.

This rearrangement joins TRBV4-3 to TRBJ1-2; a weak D match, TRBD1 (5 bases). CDR1 and CDR2 from the germline V gene are LGHNA and YSLEER. The CDR3 is made up of 18 amino acids. Trimming shortened V by 0 bases and J by 11 bases, and 28 bases separated the two germline ends. The CDR3 DNA sequence: TGCGCCAGCAGCCAAGAGCGACAGAACGAACTTCTCCCGAGGGGTTACACCTTC. Translating it yields CASSQERQNELLPRGYTF.

V usage is TRBV9 and J usage is TRBJ1-2; D is unresolved. Trimming took off 1 base at V and 3 bases at J, with 7 bases between the two ends. The CDR3 is 13 amino acids. Germline V gives CDR1 SGDLS, CDR2 YYNGEE. Written as DNA, the CDR3 is TGTGCCAGCAGCGTAATCCCGGACTATGGCTACACCTTC. This gives the protein CASSVIPDYGYTF.

The V call is TRBV15, the J call TRBJ1-3, with D unresolved. With 0 bases removed from V and 0 bases from J, the gap between germline ends came to 12 bases. This CDR3 is built from 17 residues. Germline lookup yields CDR1 LNHNV and CDR2 YYDKDF (reference sequence). CDR3 region: CATSREGVRVSGNTIYF. The DNA of the CDR3 is TGTGCCACCAGCAGAGAGGGTGTGAGGGTCTCTGGAAACACCATATATTTT. Together with reference TRBV15 and TRBJ1-3, the CDR3 gives the full variable domain: DAMVIQNPRYQVTQFGKPVTLSCSQTLNHNVMYWYQQKSSQAPKLLFHYYDKDFNNEADTPDNFQSRRPNTSFCFLDIRSPGLGDTAMYLCATSREGVRVSGNTIYFGEGSWLTVV.

This clone was detected once. The V and J genes are TRBV28 and TRBJ1-5; no clear D. Trimming stripped 6 bases from V and 5 bases from J, with 14 bases between. Germline-derived CDR1 and CDR2 are MDHEN and SYDVKM. This CDR3 region has 14 residues. The CDR3 here is CASSPAPGHQPQHF. The DNA for the CDR3 is TGTGCCAGCAGCCCAGCCCCCGGCCATCAGCCCCAGCATTTT.

The genes are TRBV2 and TRBJ2-3, with a possible D match to TRBD1 (5 bases). Germline loops: CDR1 SNHLY, CDR2 FYNNEI. Trimming pared 5 bases from V and 5 bases from J, leaving 11 bases between. The CDR3 has 13 residues. The CDR3 DNA sequence: TGTGCCAGCAGTCCGTTTAGGGGAGATACGCAGTATTTT. Translation gives CASSPFRGDTQYF.

This chain joins TRBV24-1 and TRBJ1-5; maybe TRBD1 (5 bases). The CDR3 extends over 16 amino acids. V lost 4 bases, J lost 4 bases, and 16 bases lay in between. Germline CDR1 KGHDR, CDR2 SFDVKD. DNA for the CDR3: TGTGCCACCAGTGACCGGGGAAGGGACTTTAATCAGCCCCAGCATTTT. This gives the protein CATSDRGRDFNQPQHF.

The gene calls are TRBV28 and TRBJ1-5, with D possibly matching TRBD1 (5 bases). The CDR3 is 12 amino acids. Trimming took off 10 bases at V and 4 bases at J, with 11 bases between the two ends. The germline gives CDR1 MDHEN, CDR2 SYDVKM. CDR3 bases: TGTGCCACCTGCTGGGGGAATCAGCCCCAGCATTTT. It translates to CATCWGNQPQHF.

The rearrangement links TRBV6-1 to TRBJ1-5, with TRBD1 as a possible D gene (5 bases). This CDR3 is built from 14 residues. Germline CDR1 reads MNHNS; CDR2 reads SASEGT. The V end lost 1 base, the J end lost 7 bases, and 11 bases lay between the germline ends. The CDR3 reads CASSEEWGEQPQHF. CDR3 in DNA: TGTGCCAGCAGTGAAGAGTGGGGGGAACAGCCCCAGCATTTT.

The genes are TRBV6-5 and TRBJ1-1, with D maybe TRBD1 (6 bases). CDR3 length equals 13 residues. Trimming left V 6 bases short and J 5 bases short, with 13 bases between. Germline assignment: CDR1 MNHEY and CDR2 SVGAGI. CDR3 protein: CASRPTGNTEAFF. DNA of the CDR3: TGTGCCAGCAGACCAACAGGGAATACTGAAGCTTTCTTT.

This chain joins TRBV9 and TRBJ2-1; no definite D call. The CDR3 loop spans 14 amino acids. The V gene lost 5 bases and the J gene lost 2 bases, with 11 bases spanning the gap. Germline values: CDR1 SGDLS, CDR2 YYNGEE. The CDR3 loop reads CASSEVRAYNEQFF. The CDR3, as DNA: TGTGCCAGCAGTGAAGTACGGGCCTACAATGAGCAGTTCTTC.

The rearrangement joins TRBV27 to TRBJ2-1, with 10 bases identical to TRBD2. Per germline, CDR1 MNHEY and CDR2 SMNVEV (reference sequence). This CDR3 region has 14 residues. Germline trimming cut 6 bases from V and 7 bases from J; bases unmatched to any gene: 6. CDR3 coding DNA: TGTGCCAGCAGCTTTAGCGGGGGGAGGAATGAGCAGTTCTTC. Residues: CASSFSGGRNEQFF.

This clone was seen only once. The V call is TRBV10-3, the J call TRBJ2-1; TRBD2 agrees at 8 bases. Germline V gene lookup returns CDR1 ENHRY and CDR2 SYGVKD. V gave up 6 bases and J gave up 7 bases; unmatched junction bases: 8. The CDR3 consists of 14 residues. CDR3 sequence: CAIRAAGGSNEQFF. In nucleotides, the CDR3 is TGTGCCATCAGGGCTGCGGGGGGATCAAATGAGCAGTTCTTC.

V is TRBV5-1 and J is TRBJ1-4, with 9 bases aligning to TRBD1. Unmatched junction bases numbered 6, after V lost 4 bases and J lost 5 bases. The CDR3 is made up of 15 amino acids. Germline lookup yields CDR1 SGHRS and CDR2 YFSETQ. CDR3 DNA: TGCGCCAGCAGCCTCACGGGACAGGGAAATGAAAAACTGTTTTTT. It encodes CASSLTGQGNEKLFF.

This chain uses TRBV28 with TRBJ1-6, with D possibly matching TRBD1 (6 bases). The V gene's germline CDR1 is MDHEN and CDR2 SYDVKM. The CDR3 extends over 15 amino acids. Trimming left V 4 bases short and J 8 bases short, with 15 bases between. In nucleotides, the CDR3 is TGTGCCAGCAGTTCCTTACAGGGTTCTTATTCACCCCTCCACTTT. It yields the protein CASSSLQGSYSPLHF.

J is TRBJ1-1 and V is TRBV5-4; a weak D match, TRBD1 (5 bases). In germline, CDR1 is SGHNT, CDR2 YYREEE (reference sequence). Trimming shortened V by 0 bases and J by 5 bases, and 11 bases separated the two germline ends. This CDR3 has 14 residues. The CDR3 loop reads CASSLDQGITEAFF. CDR3 nucleotide sequence: TGTGCCAGCAGCTTGGATCAGGGAATAACTGAAGCTTTCTTT.

The J gene is TRBJ1-1, the V gene TRBV9, with D maybe TRBD1 (6 bases). V shed 1 base and J shed 3 bases, with 7 bases lying between them. Germline CDR1 is SGDLS and CDR2 is YYNGEE. The CDR3 spans 13 residues. CDR3 DNA: TGTGCCAGCAGCGTATCAGGGGACACTGAAGCTTTCTTT. It encodes CASSVSGDTEAFF. Using reference TRBV9 and TRBJ1-1 for the parts outside the CDR3, the full variable domain is DSGVTQTPKHLITATGQRVTLRCSPRSGDLSVYWYQQSLDQGLQFLIQYYNGEERAKGNILERFSAQQFPDLHSELNLSSLELGDSALYFCASSVSGDTEAFFGQGTRLTVV.

This clone was counted a single time. The chain couples TRBV5-1 to TRBJ2-6, with D perhaps matching TRBD1 (5 bases). CDR1 is SGHRS, CDR2 YFSETQ, per germline. The V end lost 1 base, the J end lost 4 bases, and 9 bases lay between the germline ends. This CDR3 has 15 amino acids. The CDR3 region has the DNA TGCGCCAGCAGCTTGAGACAGTCCGGGGCCAACGTCCTGACTTTC. This codes for CASSLRQSGANVLTF.